The clone carrying this T cell receptor (beta chain) turned up a few times. Its antigen is still unknown. The CDR3 is made up of 13 amino acids. Germline values: CDR1 MNHEY, CDR2 SMNVEV (reference sequence). Trimming took 3 bases from V and 5 from J, leaving 10 bases between them. The record originates from a study of beta chain features in type 1 diabetes. Study as a whole: Cell yields, gender and age were comparable in patients and healthy donors.

Study-wide results and limits: In every one of the four CD4+ subsets, TCRB CDR3s were moderately but significantly shorter in Type 1 diabetes patients. Type 1 diabetes patients showed fewer insertions and more deletions at VDJ junctions.

Expressed TCRB transcripts got sequenced, as all isolated RNA was reverse transcribed. Profiled with immunoSEQ multiplex PCR; TCRdb holds only in-frame clones, not every one. Here the sample spans 500,000 to 800,000 clones, about an eighth being singletons. Only one heparinised blood draw was taken per donor, and its volume averaged roughly 0.12 L. Material: naive CD4+ T cells from blood. The receptor's source is a man younger than 45 with type 1 diabetes. This chain joins TRBV27 and TRBJ1-1; D may be TRBD1 (6 bases). The DNA of the CDR3 is TGTGCCAGCAGTTTGCAGGGGTGGACTGAAGCTTTCTTT. As protein: CASSLQGWTEAFF.